Detailed here is one TCR beta chain. The CDR3 has 13 amino acids. Per the germline V gene, CDR1 is MDHEN and CDR2 is SYDVKM. The V gene lost 8 bases and the J gene lost 2 bases, with 9 bases spanning the gap. This sample was taken from a study of blood T cell repertoires in COVID-19. For the study at large: Spain, Italy and the United States supplied samples that represented acute and convalescent COVID-19. In each case, the material was cDNA or gDNA derived from T cells, B-cell-depleted T cells, or PBMCs.

In the source study's methods: From reference gene primer amplification, estimates of nucleated cell counts were derived. Data came from immunoSEQ multiplex PCR; TCRdb stores just in-frame clones and leaves some out. That table supplies the V and J calls and clone size; D and trimming were determined from the DNA. The profile shows 250,000 to 350,000 clones, around 88% of them singletons. This clonotype was obtained from a woman aged 25 to 45 who had recovered from COVID-19. The sample comprised peripheral blood. The V and J genes are TRBV28 and TRBJ2-2; a weak D match, TRBD2 (5 bases). For the CDR3, the DNA is TGTGCCAGCCATAGCGCTAACACCGGGGAGCTGTTTTTT. Encoded protein: CASHSANTGELFF. The full variable domain, in which reference TRBV28 and TRBJ2-2 provide the parts outside the CDR3, is DVKVTQSSRYLVKRTGEKVFLECVQDMDHENMFWYRQDPGLGLRLIYFSYDVKMKEKGDIPEGYSVSREKKERFSLILESASTNQTSMYLCASHSANTGELFFGEGSRLTVL.